This paragraph covers one T cell receptor beta chain sequence. The germline V and J ends were trimmed by 2 bases and 7 bases, with 13 bases remaining between them. This CDR3 region has 15 residues. The germline V gene has CDR1 SGDLS and CDR2 YYNGEE. The PCR used 60 Vbeta and 13 Jbeta primers. The data were produced by immunoSEQ multiplex PCR, yet TCRdb's version contains in-frame clones alone and is incomplete. The data show roughly 140,000 clones, 55% to 70% seen once. The sample is drawn from a study of cytomegalovirus exposure and HLA in healthy donors. What was sequenced was PBMCs. This receptor was obtained from a young woman in good health and CMV-seropositive. The J gene is TRBJ1-6, the V gene TRBV9; possibly TRBD1 for D (6 bases). In DNA form, the CDR3 reads TGTGCCAGCAGCGTCTCCGGGGGGCCCAATTCACCCCTCCACTTT. Residues: CASSVSGGPNSPLHF.